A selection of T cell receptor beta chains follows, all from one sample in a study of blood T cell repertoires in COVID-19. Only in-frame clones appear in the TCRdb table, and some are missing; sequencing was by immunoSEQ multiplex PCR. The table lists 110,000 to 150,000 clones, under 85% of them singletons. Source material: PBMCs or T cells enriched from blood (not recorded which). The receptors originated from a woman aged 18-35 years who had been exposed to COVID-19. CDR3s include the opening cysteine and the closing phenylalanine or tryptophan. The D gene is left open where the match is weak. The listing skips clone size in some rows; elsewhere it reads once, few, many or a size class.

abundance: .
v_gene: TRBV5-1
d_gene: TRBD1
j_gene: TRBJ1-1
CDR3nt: TGCGCCAGCAGCTTAAGACAGGGGGGAACTGAAGCTTTCTTT
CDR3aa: CASSLRQGGTEAFF

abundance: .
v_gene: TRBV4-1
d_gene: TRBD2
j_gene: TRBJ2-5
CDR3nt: TGCGCCAGCAGTTCCGGGACTAGCGGCCGAGAGACCCAGTACTTC
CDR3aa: CASSSGTSGRETQYF

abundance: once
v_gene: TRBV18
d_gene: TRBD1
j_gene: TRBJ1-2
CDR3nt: TGTGCCAGCTCACCACGGACGGACAGGGTTGGCTACACCTTC
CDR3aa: CASSPRTDRVGYTF

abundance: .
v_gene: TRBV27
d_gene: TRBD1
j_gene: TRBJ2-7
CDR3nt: TGTGCCAGCAGCCGGACAGGGGAAGGCTACGAGCAGTACTTC
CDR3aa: CASSRTGEGYEQYF

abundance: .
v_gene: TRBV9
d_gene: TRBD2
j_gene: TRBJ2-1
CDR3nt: TGTGCCAGCAGCGTAGCTTCAGGCCTAGCGGGTCGGGAATTCTACAATGAGCAGTTCTTC
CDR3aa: CASSVASGLAGREFYNEQFF

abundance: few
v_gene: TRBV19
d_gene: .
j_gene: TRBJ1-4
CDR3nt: TGTGCCAGTAGTCCAGGGGTGGCAACTAATGAAAAACTGTTTTTT
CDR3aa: CASSPGVATNEKLFF

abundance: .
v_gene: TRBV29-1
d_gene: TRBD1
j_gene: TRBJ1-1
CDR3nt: TGCAGCGGCCTCAGGGGGCTGAACACTGAAGCTTTCTTT
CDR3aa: CSGLRGLNTEAFF

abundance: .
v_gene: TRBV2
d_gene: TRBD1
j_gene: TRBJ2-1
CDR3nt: TGTGCCAGCAGTGAAGGACAGGGGTTCCCCATTTCCTACAATGAGCAGTTCTTC
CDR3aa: CASSEGQGFPISYNEQFF

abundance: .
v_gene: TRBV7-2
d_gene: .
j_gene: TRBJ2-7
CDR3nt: TGTGCCAGCAGCTTAGTTTCGGGAGTCGAGCAGTACTTC
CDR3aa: CASSLVSGVEQYF

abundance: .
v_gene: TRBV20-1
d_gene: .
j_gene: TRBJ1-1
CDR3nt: TGCAGTGCTAGTTCGTGGGGGCTTTCGGGAGCTTTCTTT
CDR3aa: CSASSWGLSGAFF

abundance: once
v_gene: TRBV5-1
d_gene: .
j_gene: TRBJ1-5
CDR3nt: TGCGCCAGCAGCTTGGGAGACAGTTATAGCAATCAGCCCCAGCATTTT
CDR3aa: CASSLGDSYSNQPQHF

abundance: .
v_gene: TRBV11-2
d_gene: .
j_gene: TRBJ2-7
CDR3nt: TGTGCCAGCAGCCCCCTCGGGATCCCTGGGAAGCAGTACTTC
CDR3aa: CASSPLGIPGKQYF

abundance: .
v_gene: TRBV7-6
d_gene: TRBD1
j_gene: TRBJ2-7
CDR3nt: TGTGCCAGCAGCTTAGAAGGGACAGGTTTGGCTTACGAGCAGTACTTC
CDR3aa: CASSLEGTGLAYEQYF

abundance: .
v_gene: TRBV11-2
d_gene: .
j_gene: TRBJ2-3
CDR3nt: TGTGCCAGCAGCCTATGGCTAGCGCTTAGCACAGATACGCAGTATTTT
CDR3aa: CASSLWLALSTDTQYF

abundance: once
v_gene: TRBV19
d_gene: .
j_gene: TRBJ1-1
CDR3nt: TGTGCCAGTAGTATGGGCTTAGGGGGGGGAGTCCCCTTTACTGAAGCTTTCTTT
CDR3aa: CASSMGLGGGVPFTEAFF

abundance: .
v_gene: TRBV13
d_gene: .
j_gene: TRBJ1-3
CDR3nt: TGTGCCAGCAGCTTAAACCCGGCCGGGTCTGGAAACACCATATATTTT
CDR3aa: CASSLNPAGSGNTIYF

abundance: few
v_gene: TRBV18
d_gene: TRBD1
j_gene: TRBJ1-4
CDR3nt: TGTGCCAGCTCGGGACAGGCCCAGCTAAAACTGTTTTTT
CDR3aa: CASSGQAQLKLFF

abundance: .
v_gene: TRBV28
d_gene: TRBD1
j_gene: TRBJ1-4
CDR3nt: TGTGCCAGCAGGCACCCCGGGACAGTAGGCGAAAAACTGTTTTTT
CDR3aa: CASRHPGTVGEKLFF

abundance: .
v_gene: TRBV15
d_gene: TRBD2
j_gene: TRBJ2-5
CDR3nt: TGTGCCACCAGCAGCATTGGGACTAGCGGGAGTGGAGAGACCCAGTACTTC
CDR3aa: CATSSIGTSGSGETQYF

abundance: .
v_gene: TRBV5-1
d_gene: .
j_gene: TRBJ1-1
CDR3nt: TGCGCCAGCAGTCGCATGCCGGGGGCTGAAGCTTTCTTT
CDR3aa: CASSRMPGAEAFF

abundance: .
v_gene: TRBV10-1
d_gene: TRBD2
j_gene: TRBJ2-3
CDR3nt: TGCGCCAGCAGTGCCAATAGCGGGAGTGTTGGTACGCAGTATTTT
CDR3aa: CASSANSGSVGTQYF

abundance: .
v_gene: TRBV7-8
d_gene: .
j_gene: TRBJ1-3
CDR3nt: TGTGCCAGCAGCCGAGGGTTGAGCTCTGGAAACACCATATATTTT
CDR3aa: CASSRGLSSGNTIYF

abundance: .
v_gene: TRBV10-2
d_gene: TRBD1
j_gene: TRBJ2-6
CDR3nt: TGCGCCACAGGGACAGGGGGCACTGGGGCCAACGTCCTGACTTTC
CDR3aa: CATGTGGTGANVLTF

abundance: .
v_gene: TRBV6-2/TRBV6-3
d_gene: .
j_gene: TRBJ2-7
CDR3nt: TGTGCCAGCAGTAGTAACGGGCGGGAAGGGTACGAGCAGTACTTC
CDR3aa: CASSSNGREGYEQYF

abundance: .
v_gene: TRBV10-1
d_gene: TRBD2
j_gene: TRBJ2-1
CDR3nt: TGCGCCAGCAGTGGGGCTGGGACTAGCGGAGGGGCCTACAATGAGCAGTTCTTC
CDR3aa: CASSGAGTSGGAYNEQFF

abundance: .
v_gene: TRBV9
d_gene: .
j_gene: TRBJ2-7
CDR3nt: TGTGCCAGCAGCGTAGGGACTCTCTCCTACGAGCAGTACTTC
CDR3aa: CASSVGTLSYEQYF

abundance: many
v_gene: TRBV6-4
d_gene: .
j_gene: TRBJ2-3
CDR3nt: TGTGCCAGCAGTGTGAGTGACACAGATACGCAGTATTTT
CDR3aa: CASSVSDTDTQYF

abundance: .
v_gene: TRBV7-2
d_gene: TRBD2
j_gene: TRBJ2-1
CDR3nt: TGTGCCAGCAGCAAAGGGGGACTAGCGGTCTACAATGAGCAGTTCTTC
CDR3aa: CASSKGGLAVYNEQFF

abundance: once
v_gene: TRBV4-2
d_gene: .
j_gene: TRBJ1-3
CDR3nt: TGTGCCAGCAGCCAAGATCTAGGTGCCTCTGGAAACACCATATATTTT
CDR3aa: CASSQDLGASGNTIYF

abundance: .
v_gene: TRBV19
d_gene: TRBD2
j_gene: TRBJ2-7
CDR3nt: TGTGCCAGTAGTATAGGACTAGCGGGGTCCGTACGGTACTTC
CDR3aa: CASSIGLAGSVRYF

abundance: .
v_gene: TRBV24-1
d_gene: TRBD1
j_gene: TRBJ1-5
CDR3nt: TGTGCCACCAGAGGGACAGGGAATCAGCCCCAGCATTTT
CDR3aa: CATRGTGNQPQHF

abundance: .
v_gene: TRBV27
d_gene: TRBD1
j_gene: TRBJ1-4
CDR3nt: TGTGCCAGCACAGGGGGCGGGAGTAATGAAAAACTGTTTTTT
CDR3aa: CASTGGGSNEKLFF

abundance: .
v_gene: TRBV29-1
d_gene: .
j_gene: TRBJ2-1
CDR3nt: TGCAGCGTGACTAGACGGCGGGACTACAATGAGCAGTTCTTC
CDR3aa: CSVTRRRDYNEQFF

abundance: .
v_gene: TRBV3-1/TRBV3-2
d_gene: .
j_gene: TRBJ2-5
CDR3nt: TGTGCCAGCAGCCAAGATTGGTCCGGACAACGGTACTTC
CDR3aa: CASSQDWSGQRYF

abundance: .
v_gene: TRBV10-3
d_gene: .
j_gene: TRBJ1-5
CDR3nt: TGTGCCACCTTACAGGGCTTCGGCCAGAATCAGCCCCAGCATTTT
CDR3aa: CATLQGFGQNQPQHF

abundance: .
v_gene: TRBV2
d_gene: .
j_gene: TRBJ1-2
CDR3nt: TGTGCCAGCCGGGACATCTATGGCTACACCTTC
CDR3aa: CASRDIYGYTF

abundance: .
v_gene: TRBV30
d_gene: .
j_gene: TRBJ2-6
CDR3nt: TGTGCCGGAACGAGGACAGTCTCTGGGGCCAACGTCCTGACTTTC
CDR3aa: CAGTRTVSGANVLTF

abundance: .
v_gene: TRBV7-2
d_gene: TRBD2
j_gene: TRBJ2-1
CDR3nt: TGTGCCAGCAGCGACGGGACTAGCGGGTTCGAGCAGTTCTTC
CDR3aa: CASSDGTSGFEQFF

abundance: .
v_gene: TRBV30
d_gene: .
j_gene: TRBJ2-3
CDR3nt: TGTGCCTGGAGGGAACTAGCAGTGGGCACAGATACGCAGTATTTT
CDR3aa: CAWRELAVGTDTQYF

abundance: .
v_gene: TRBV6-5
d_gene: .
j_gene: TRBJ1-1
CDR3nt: TGTGCCAGCAGTTACTTGGCTCCCGGGGTGAACACTGAAGCTTTCTTT
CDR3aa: CASSYLAPGVNTEAFF

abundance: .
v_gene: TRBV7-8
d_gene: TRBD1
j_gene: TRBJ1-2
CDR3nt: TGTGCCAGCAGCTTAGGGGGGGACAGGGGGCGCGGGCCCGCTGGCTACACCTTC
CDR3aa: CASSLGGDRGRGPAGYTF

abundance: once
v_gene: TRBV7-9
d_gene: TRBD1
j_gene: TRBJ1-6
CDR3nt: TGTGCCAGCAGCTTAACAGGGGGCAGGTCACCCCTCCACTTT
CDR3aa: CASSLTGGRSPLHF

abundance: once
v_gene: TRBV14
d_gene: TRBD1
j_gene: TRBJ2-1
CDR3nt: TGTGCCAGCAGGCGGACAGGGGGCTCCTACAATGAGCAGTTCTTC
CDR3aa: CASRRTGGSYNEQFF